The present TCR beta chain was sequenced within a study of T cell responses to AZD1222 COVID-19 vaccine. Findings of the study overall: Donors were chiefly white British, with a greater number of females, and clonal diversity was perhaps underestimated. Spike-specific TCR breadth and depth both grew after two AZD1222 doses. Sampled repertoires all dated from after the peak T cell response. A reported finding is that nearly half of spike-specific TCRs target unmutated variant regions.

Germline-derived CDR1 and CDR2 are SGHDT and YYEEEE. V was clipped by 5 bases and J by 0 bases, with 15 bases between them. This CDR3 is built from 16 residues. To note about this clone: Its antigen is as yet unknown.

Here immunoSEQ multiplex PCR was the method, and the copy in TCRdb shows in-frame clones only, minus some. The profile shows about 180,000 clones, about 88% of them singletons. This chain links TRBV5-6 with TRBJ2-1; D remains unclear. This specimen was peripheral blood, taken 28 days after the second AZD1222 dose. This receptor was obtained from an adult who received the AZD1222 COVID-19 vaccine. The CDR3 DNA sequence: TGTGCCAGCAGGCTGGATAGGGCAAGCTCCTACAATGAGCAGTTCTTC. It specifies CASRLDRASSYNEQFF.